This entry describes one T cell receptor beta chain. Its specificity is unknown. These data belong to a study of lymphopenia after photon versus proton radiotherapy. Germline CDR1 is MNHEY and CDR2 is SVGAGI. V lost 0 bases to trimming and J lost 5 bases; unmatched junction nucleotides: 8. CDR3 length equals 16 residues. Study-level points and caveats: Photon-treated patients lost naive T cells and TCR diversity; proton-treated stayed stable. Post-nadir TCR diversity decline inversely tracked overall survival among those who died. Oligoclonal CD8+ Temra expansion after nadir drove photon patients' diversity drop.

Libraries were prepared by immunoSEQ multiplex PCR; TCRdb keeps only in-frame clonotypes and omits some of them. Of 150,000 to 200,000 clones listed, around nine tenths were seen once; the top ten hold approximately 4.7%. The source material was peripheral blood, sampled from a patient treated with photon-based radiotherapy. J is TRBJ2-5 and V is TRBV6-5; 8 bases fit TRBD1. This TCR was recovered from a man aged 45-65 years with gastric cancer. CDR3 protein: CASSYSIGRGLETQYF. The CDR3 DNA reads TGTGCCAGCAGTTACTCGATAGGCAGGGGGCTTGAGACCCAGTACTTC.